This T cell receptor beta chain was profiled in a study of blood T cell repertoires in COVID-19. Study summary: Acute and convalescent COVID-19 samples came from the United States, Italy and Spain. Sources were T cells, B-cell-depleted T cells, or PBMCs; the material itself was cDNA or gDNA.

The CDR3 contains 17 residues. V was pared by 5 bases and J by 8 bases, with 14 bases of the junction left unmatched. The germline gives CDR1 MNHEY, CDR2 SMNVEV (reference sequence). In the authors' workflow: Amplifying reference gene primers gave estimates of nucleated cell counts. Method: immunoSEQ multiplex PCR; TCRdb's copy keeps in-frame clones and lacks some. V and J calls and clone size are given by that table; D and trimming were obtained from the DNA. The table records roughly 280,000 clones, roughly 90% of them present only once. Seattle-derived patients entered the study during active infection and were followed longitudinally.

This receptor was taken from a woman aged 25 to 39 with COVID-19, enrolled during active disease. The sample comprised peripheral blood. The gene calls are TRBV27 and TRBJ2-1; 11 bases fit TRBD2. CDR3 region: CASSIPRPTSGSHEQFF. The CDR3 DNA is TGTGCCAGCAGTATCCCCCGCCCCACTAGCGGGAGTCATGAGCAGTTCTTC.